The rows below give T cell receptor beta chains drawn from one sample of a study of T-cell reconstitution after alpha-beta-depleted transplantation in children. TCRdb redid the calling of the PCR reads with MiXCR, one entry per CDR3 protein. The sample includes nearly 400,000 distinct CDR3 sequences, roughly 21% seen only once; the top ten take 3% to 4.5%. Sequenced here: PBMCs from the stem cell graft donor, sampled from the stem cell graft. These receptors all come from a human donor who donated a stem cell graft to a child with acute myeloid leukemia. CDR3s include the opening cysteine and the closing phenylalanine or tryptophan. The D gene is left open where the match is weak. A row's size may be missing; if present it is once, few, many or a size class.

>few|TRBJ2-7|TRBV29-1|TRBD2
CSVAKAGLAYEQYF
TGCAGCGTTGCGAAAGCGGGACTAGCCTACGAGCAGTACTTC
>-|TRBJ2-1|TRBV20-1|-
CSARNSGQNNEQFF
TGCAGTGCTAGAAATAGCGGACAAAACAATGAGCAGTTCTTC
>-|TRBJ2-1|TRBV20-1|TRBD2
CSAGGEGLSSYNEQFF
TGCAGTGCGGGGGGGGAGGGCCTTTCCTCCTACAATGAGCAGTTCTTC
>-|TRBJ2-7|TRBV5-1|-
CASSLGRDLYF
TGCGCCAGCAGCTTGGGGCGAGATCTGTACTTC
>few|TRBJ2-2|TRBV12-3/TRBV12-4|TRBD2
CASSRTLLAINTGELFF
TGTGCCAGCAGCCGGACCCTACTAGCGATCAACACCGGGGAGCTGTTTTTT
>few|TRBJ2-5|TRBV12-3/TRBV12-4|TRBD1
CASSWGQGETQYF
TGTGCCAGCAGTTGGGGACAGGGTGAGACCCAGTACTTC
>-|TRBJ1-5|TRBV28|TRBD1
CASSLALQGTQPQHF
TGTGCCAGCAGTTTAGCCCTACAGGGGACTCAGCCCCAGCATTTT
>-|TRBJ1-5|TRBV2|-
CASNTGTVNQPQHF
TGTGCCAGCAACACCGGGACGGTAAATCAGCCCCAGCATTTT
>many|TRBJ2-1|TRBV20-1|-
CSARDLASSYNEQFF
TGCAGTGCTAGAGATCTGGCTAGCTCCTACAATGAGCAGTTCTTC
>-|TRBJ1-5|TRBV11-2|-
CASSLDGAGGPQHF
TGTGCCAGCAGCTTAGATGGGGCGGGAGGGCCCCAGCATTTT
>-|TRBJ2-1|TRBV2|-
CASSDFHEQFF
TGTGCCAGCAGTGATTTCCATGAGCAGTTCTTC
>-|TRBJ2-7|TRBV12-3/TRBV12-4|TRBD2
CASSGTSGSSYEQYF
TGTGCCAGCAGTGGGACTAGCGGGAGCTCCTACGAGCAGTACTTC
>-|TRBJ2-1|TRBV12-3/TRBV12-4|TRBD2
CASSPGTSLILYNEQFF
TGTGCCAGCAGTCCTGGGACTAGCCTCATCCTTTACAATGAGCAGTTCTTC
>many|TRBJ2-1|TRBV6-2/TRBV6-3|-
CASSRTDNNEQFF
TGTGCCAGCAGTCGGACGGATAACAATGAGCAGTTCTTC
>many|TRBJ2-2|TRBV7-2|TRBD2
CASSLVSGRFGGELFF
TGTGCCAGCAGCTTAGTTAGCGGGAGATTCGGCGGGGAGCTGTTTTTT
>few|TRBJ2-1|TRBV29-1|TRBD1
CSIGTGPGNEQFF
TGCAGCATCGGGACAGGGCCGGGCAATGAGCAGTTCTTC
>many|TRBJ2-1|TRBV12-3/TRBV12-4|TRBD2
CASSAGLAGGNEQFF
TGTGCCAGCAGCGCGGGACTAGCGGGAGGCAATGAGCAGTTCTTC
>few|TRBJ2-2|TRBV27|TRBD1
CASSSGTDTGELFF
TGTGCCAGCAGTTCCGGGACAGACACCGGGGAGCTGTTTTTT
>many|TRBJ2-2|TRBV6-5|-
CASSYRQARGDTGELFF
TGTGCCAGCAGTTACCGACAGGCCCGGGGTGACACCGGGGAGCTGTTTTTT
>few|TRBJ1-5|TRBV20-1|TRBD1
CSARTGNSNQPQHF
TGCAGTGCCAGGACAGGAAATAGCAATCAGCCCCAGCATTTT
>-|TRBJ2-7|TRBV29-1|-
CSVTLAPYEQYF
TGCAGCGTGACCCTAGCGCCCTACGAGCAGTACTTC
>many|TRBJ2-1|TRBV5-1|TRBD2
CASAPSGTPPYNEQFF
TGCGCCAGCGCTCCCAGCGGGACCCCCCCCTACAATGAGCAGTTCTTC